The next 22 T cell receptor beta chains were all read from a single sample in a study of T cell changes during pregnancy in multiple sclerosis. The repertoire was sequenced with immunoSEQ multiplex PCR; TCRdb's copy has only in-frame clones and lacks some. The profile shows around 50,000 clones, 85% to 95% of them singletons. This sample comprised CD4+ T cells from peripheral blood mononuclear cells, obtained after pregnancy. The receptors derive from a female donor in good health, enrolled as a control in a pregnancy study.

The gene calls are TRBV2 and TRBJ2-2; D perhaps matches TRBD2 (6 bases). Germline CDR1 SNHLY, CDR2 FYNNEI. Trimming stripped 5 bases from V and 0 bases from J, with 13 bases between. The CDR3 contains 16 residues. For the CDR3, the DNA is TGTGCCAGCAGTATAACGGGAGTCGCGAACACCGGGGAGCTGTTTTTT. This translates into CASSITGVANTGELFF. The full variable domain, in which reference TRBV2 and TRBJ2-2 provide the parts outside the CDR3, is EPEVTQTPSHQVTQMGQEVILRCVPISNHLYFYWYRQILGQKVEFLVSFYNNEISEKSEIFDDQFSVERPDGSNFTLKIRSTKLEDSAMYFCASSITGVANTGELFFGEGSRLTVL.

V usage is TRBV30 and J usage is TRBJ1-1; the D gene is possibly TRBD1 (5 bases). V was clipped by 5 bases and J by 7 bases, with 8 bases between them. Germline V CDR1 and CDR2: GTSNPN, SVGIG (reference sequence). The CDR3 loop spans 10 amino acids. DNA for the CDR3: TGTGCCTGGGGGACTGTTGAAGCTTTCTTT. Protein product: CAWGTVEAFF.

DNA of the CDR3: TGTGCCAGCAGCGTAGACGGGACAGTCAAAAACATTCAGTACTTC. Encoded protein: CASSVDGTVKNIQYF. J is TRBJ2-4 and V is TRBV9; 7 positions agree with TRBD1. In germline, CDR1 is SGDLS, CDR2 YYNGEE. The CDR3 covers 15 residues. The junction had 3 bases not matched to a gene; V was cut back by 0 bases and J by 3 bases. The whole variable domain, remainder taken from reference TRBV9 and TRBJ2-4, is DSGVTQTPKHLITATGQRVTLRCSPRSGDLSVYWYQQSLDQGLQFLIQYYNGEERAKGNILERFSAQQFPDLHSELNLSSLELGDSALYFCASSVDGTVKNIQYFGAGTRLSVL.

The rearrangement joins TRBV18 to TRBJ2-7; D is unresolved. Per germline, CDR1 KGHSH and CDR2 LQKENI. Trimming stripped 3 bases from V and 7 bases from J, with 13 bases between. The CDR3 extends over 13 amino acids. The DNA for the CDR3 is TGTGCCAGCTCACCCGCCGGTCCTCGGGAGCAGTACTTC. Its translation: CASSPAGPREQYF.

V gene TRBV18 combines with J gene TRBJ2-1; perhaps TRBD1 as D (5 bases). Germline-derived CDR1 and CDR2 are KGHSH and LQKENI. This CDR3 is built from 14 residues. V was clipped by 5 bases and J by 6 bases, with 14 bases between them. Written as DNA, the CDR3 is TGTGCCAGCTCAGAACGGCAGGGCCCCAATGAGCAGTTCTTC. This encodes CASSERQGPNEQFF.

In its sample, this clone was seen once. The chain has TRBV6-6 and TRBJ2-3, with D maybe TRBD1 (5 bases). Trimming left V 2 bases short and J 5 bases short, with 14 bases between. This CDR3 spans 15 amino acids. Germline CDR1 and CDR2: MNHNY and SVGAGI (reference sequence). CDR3 in amino acids: CASSYPRTPQDTQYF. In nucleotides, the CDR3 is TGTGCCAGCAGTTACCCTAGGACACCCCAAGATACGCAGTATTTT.

V usage is TRBV7-3 and J usage is TRBJ2-2; TRBD2 might be the D (6 bases). The CDR3 runs to 15 residues. Trimming cost V 5 bases and J 1 base, with 11 bases left between them. CDR1 and CDR2 from the germline V gene are SGHTA and FQGTGA. Here the CDR3 reads CASSPPGGNTGELFF. The CDR3 DNA sequence: TGTGCCAGCAGCCCCCCCGGGGGGAACACCGGGGAGCTGTTTTTT.

This clone was seen a single time. The chain couples TRBV10-3 to TRBJ2-5; D is unclear. The CDR3 sequence is 13 residues long. CDR1 is ENHRY and CDR2 is SYGVKD in the germline V gene. Trimming shortened V by 7 bases and J by 5 bases, and 14 bases separated the two germline ends. This CDR3 reads CAITSQPQETQYF. The CDR3 nucleotides read TGTGCCATCACCTCCCAACCCCAGGAGACCCAGTACTTC.

The genes are TRBV9 and TRBJ1-3, with D unresolved. Per germline, CDR1 SGDLS and CDR2 YYNGEE. The CDR3 runs to 17 residues. Between the trimmed V and J ends, which lost 0 bases and 0 bases, there was a span of 13 bases. CDR3 coding DNA: TGTGCCAGCAGCGTAGGGTCCCGGTCCTACTCTGGAAACACCATATATTTT. It encodes CASSVGSRSYSGNTIYF.

The chain links TRBV14 to TRBJ2-7; D perhaps matches TRBD1 (5 bases). The ends were cut back, 4 bases at V and 3 bases at J, with 7 bases in the middle. The CDR3 is made up of 12 amino acids. Germline V CDR1 and CDR2: SGHDN, FVKESK. The CDR3 region has the DNA TGTGCCAGCAGCCCGCAGGGCTACGAGCAGTACTTC. Amino acid sequence: CASSPQGYEQYF.

This sequence joins TRBV11-2 and TRBJ1-1, with 7 positions matching TRBD1. With V trimmed by 1 base and J by 5 bases, 1 base remained unmatched. This CDR3 has 13 amino acids. Looked up from germline, CDR1 is SGHAT and CDR2 is FQNNGV. The CDR3 sequence is CASSLAGGTEAFF. The CDR3, as DNA: TGTGCCAGCAGCTTAGCAGGGGGTACTGAAGCTTTCTTT.

The chain uses TRBV30 and TRBJ1-5; unclear D gene. This CDR3 comprises 13 residues. The germline V gene has CDR1 GTSNPN and CDR2 SVGIG (reference sequence). Trimming removed 0 bases at V and 6 bases at J, with 9 bases between. For the CDR3, the DNA is TGTGCCTGGAGTGTCGGAGTGGCTCAGCCCCAGCATTTT. It encodes CAWSVGVAQPQHF.

Here the CDR3 reads CASRLPGGREQPQHF. As DNA, the CDR3 is TGTGCCAGCAGACTCCCGGGGGGGAGGGAGCAGCCCCAGCATTTT. This chain uses TRBV28 with TRBJ1-5; D is possibly TRBD1 (5 bases). The CDR3 has 15 amino acids. Per germline, CDR1 MDHEN and CDR2 SYDVKM. V gave up 6 bases and J gave up 7 bases, with 19 bases separating them.

The CDR3 is CASSLSVYGYTF. The CDR3 nucleotides are TGTGCCAGCAGCTTATCTGTCTATGGCTACACCTTC. The rearrangement uses TRBV7-2 and TRBJ1-2; D unresolved. Germline assignment: CDR1 SGHTA and CDR2 FQGNSA. The CDR3 is made up of 12 amino acids. Trimming pared 2 bases from V and 4 bases from J, leaving 5 bases between.

This clone was recorded only once. The gene calls are TRBV5-4 and TRBJ2-1; D gene unclear. Trimming removed 0 bases at V and 0 bases at J, with 10 bases between. The CDR3 loop spans 16 amino acids. In germline, CDR1 is SGHNT, CDR2 YYREEE (reference sequence). The CDR3 bases are TGTGCCAGCAGCTTGGGCCCTAGGAGCTCCTACAATGAGCAGTTCTTC. Encoded protein: CASSLGPRSSYNEQFF.

V and J are TRBV18 and TRBJ2-3; D not resolved. This CDR3 is built from 14 residues. Trimming stripped 0 bases from V and 0 bases from J, with 4 bases between. CDR1 is KGHSH and CDR2 is LQKENI in the germline V gene. This chain's CDR3 is CASSPPTSTDTQYF. The CDR3 bases are TGTGCCAGCTCACCACCGACTAGCACAGATACGCAGTATTTT.

The chain is built from TRBV7-2 and TRBJ2-1, with unresolved D. Germline V CDR1 and CDR2: SGHTA, FQGNSA. Trimming removed 2 bases from V and 6 bases from J, with 5 bases in between. This CDR3 has 12 amino acids. CDR3 DNA sequence: TGTGCCAGCAGCTTATATTTCAATGAGCAGTTCTTC. It specifies CASSLYFNEQFF.

The chain carries TRBV2 and TRBJ1-2; 7 positions agree with TRBD1. The J segment lost 8 bases and the V segment lost 4 bases, leaving 10 bases of the junction unmatched. Germline V lookup: CDR1 SNHLY, CDR2 FYNNEI. The CDR3 extends over 14 amino acids. CDR3 in amino acids: CASSGLTGTRGYTF. DNA for the CDR3: TGTGCCAGCAGTGGATTGACAGGGACTCGCGGCTACACCTTC.

This clone was observed once. This chain connects TRBV5-8 to TRBJ1-4; tentatively, D is TRBD1 (6 bases). The CDR3 covers 17 residues. Trimming took 0 bases from V and 1 from J, leaving 13 bases between them. In germline, CDR1 is SGHTS, CDR2 YDEGEE. The CDR3 coding sequence is TGTGCCAGCAGCTTGGCGATGCAGGGGCGAACTAATGAAAAACTGTTTTTT. It translates to CASSLAMQGRTNEKLFF.

V is TRBV4-1 and J is TRBJ1-1; D is ambiguous. The CDR3 extends over 14 amino acids. The germline V and J ends were trimmed by 7 bases and 10 bases, with 22 bases remaining between them. Germline-derived CDR1 and CDR2 are MGHRA and YSYEKL. The DNA for the CDR3 is TGCGCCAGCAAGGATTCCCCGAGGGCAGAATTAGCTTTCTTT. Translated, it gives CASKDSPRAELAFF.

The chain employs TRBV14 and TRBJ1-2, with D perhaps matching TRBD1 (6 bases). This CDR3 spans 15 amino acids. Trimming took off 4 bases at V and 4 bases at J, with 16 bases between the two ends. Germline assignment: CDR1 SGHDN and CDR2 FVKESK. Written as DNA, the CDR3 is TGTGCCAGCAGCCCTTGGGTGGGACAAGTCTATGGCTACACCTTC. This codes for CASSPWVGQVYGYTF.

This clone showed up just a few times. In DNA, the CDR3 is TGTGCCAGCAGCACAAGGACAGGGCGGACTGAAGCTTTCTTT. Residues: CASSTRTGRTEAFF. The rearrangement links TRBV7-9 to TRBJ1-1; TRBD1 agrees at 8 bases. Looked up from germline, CDR1 is SEHNR and CDR2 is FQNEAQ (reference sequence). V gave up 5 bases and J gave up 5 bases; unmatched junction bases: 7. CDR3 length equals 14 residues.